Sequencing of this T cell receptor (beta chain) was carried out in a study of Ad26.COV2.S vaccination and SARS-CoV-2 variants. The repertoire was sequenced with immunoSEQ multiplex PCR; TCRdb's copy has only in-frame clones and lacks some. The sample has 410,000 or so clones, roughly 90% seen once. V trimming: 5 bases; J trimming: 11 bases; junction bases outside the gene matches: 16. CDR3 length: 15 amino acids. CDR1 and CDR2 (germline): MNHEY, SMNVEV (reference sequence). Documented treatment: roughly 19 received Ad26.COV2.S at low or high dose, single or two shots; about 5 received placebo; per-sample allocation not given. Specimens were obtained on day 63 following the first vaccine or placebo injection.

This receptor was obtained from a person between 18 and 65 years old who received the Ad26.COV2.S COVID-19 vaccine or a placebo. The source material was peripheral blood, sampled in a trial of Ad26.COV2.S vaccine versus placebo. V is TRBV27 and J is TRBJ1-1; 8 nucleotides agree with TRBD1. The DNA of the CDR3 is TGTGCCAGCAGTGATAGACAGGGGCCACAACAAGGGGCTTTCTTT. It specifies CASSDRQGPQQGAFF.